This T cell receptor (beta chain) was sequenced in a study of regulatory T cells in long-lasting Graves disease. Study results and caveats: Newly diagnosed disease favored TRBV20-1 and TRBJ2-1 over persistent disease. Among persistent patients, a larger number of public clonotypes were shared (approximately 3,000) than among newly diagnosed patients (around 980).

Investigators prepared the TCR beta libraries by applying iRepertoire HTBI primers and Arm-PCR of CDR3 regions. MiXCR, run by TCRdb on the multiplex PCR reads, gives a single entry per CDR3 protein. The sample shows more than 300,000 distinct CDR3 sequences, 12% of them seen only once. This clonotype was seen at least ten times. Its antigen is still unknown. There are 13 residues in the CDR3. Germline values: CDR1 MRHNA, CDR2 SNTAGT. J lost 8 bases, V lost 0 bases, and 1 base had no gene match. Time point indicated: newly diagnosed GD, antithyroid drugs for less than 3 months. PBMC RNA served as the TCR library source. Graves' disease diagnosis used American Thyroid Association guidelines. This sample also appeared in a second study, on T cells in Graves' hyperthyroidism and ophthalmopathy. From that study: Stable hyperthyroidism was separated from ophthalmopathy by a model based on 13 V-J features.

This sequence joins TRBV6-4 and TRBJ1-2; 9 nucleotides line up with TRBD1. The sequencing here drew on peripheral blood mononuclear cells (PBMCs), taken at new diagnosis, from a patient treated with antithyroid drugs. The source is a young woman with Graves disease. In DNA form, the CDR3 reads TGTGCCAGCAGTGACTCCGGGACAGGGGGCTACACCTTC. Translation: CASSDSGTGGYTF.